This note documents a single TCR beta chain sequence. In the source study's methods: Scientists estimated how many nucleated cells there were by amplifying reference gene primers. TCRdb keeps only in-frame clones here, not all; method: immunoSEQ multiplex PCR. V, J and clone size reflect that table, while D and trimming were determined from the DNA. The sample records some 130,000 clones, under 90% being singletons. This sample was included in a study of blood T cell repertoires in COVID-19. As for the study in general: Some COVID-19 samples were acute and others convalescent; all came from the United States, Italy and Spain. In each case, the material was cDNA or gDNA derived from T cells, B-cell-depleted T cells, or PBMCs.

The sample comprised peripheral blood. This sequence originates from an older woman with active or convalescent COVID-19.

The CDR3 reads CASARDYYTDTQYF. The CDR3 DNA sequence: TGTGCTAGTGCGAGGGACTACTACACAGATACGCAGTATTTT. The rearrangement uses TRBV12-5 and TRBJ2-3; 7 bases are a match to TRBD2. Germline V gene lookup returns CDR1 LGHNT and CDR2 FRNRAP. This CDR3 is 14 amino acids long. The J segment lost 2 bases and the V segment lost 7 bases, leaving 6 bases of the junction unmatched.